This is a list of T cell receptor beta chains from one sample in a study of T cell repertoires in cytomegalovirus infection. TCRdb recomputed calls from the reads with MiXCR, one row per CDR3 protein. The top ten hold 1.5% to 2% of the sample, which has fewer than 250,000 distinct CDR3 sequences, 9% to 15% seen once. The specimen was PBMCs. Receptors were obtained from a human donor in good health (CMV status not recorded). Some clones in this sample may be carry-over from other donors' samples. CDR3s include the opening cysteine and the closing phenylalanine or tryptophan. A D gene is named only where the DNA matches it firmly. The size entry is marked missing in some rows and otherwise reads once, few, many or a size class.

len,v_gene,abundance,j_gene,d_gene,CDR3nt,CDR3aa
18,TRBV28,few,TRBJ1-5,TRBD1,TGTGCCAGCAGAACCTCCGGGACAGGGACCCAGAGCAATCAGCCCCAGCATTTT,CASRTSGTGTQSNQPQHF
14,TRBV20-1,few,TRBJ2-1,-,TGCAGTGCTCACGGGGGGCGCCAGGACAATGAGCAGTTCTTC,CSAHGGRQDNEQFF
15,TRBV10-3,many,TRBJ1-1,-,TGTGCCATCAGGGGGCATGGACAGACGAACACTGAAGCTTTCTTT,CAIRGHGQTNTEAFF
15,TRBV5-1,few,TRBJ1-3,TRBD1,TGCGCCAGCAGGCGGGACAGGGATCGTGGAAACACCATATATTTT,CASRRDRDRGNTIYF
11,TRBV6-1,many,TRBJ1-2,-,TGTGCCAGCAGTCCAGGGGCTGGCTACACCTTC,CASSPGAGYTF
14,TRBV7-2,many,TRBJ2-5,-,TGTGCCAGCAGCCCCGACAGGTACCAAGAGACCCAGTACTTC,CASSPDRYQETQYF
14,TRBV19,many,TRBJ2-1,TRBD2,TGTGCCAGTAGTCCACGGACTAGCGGGGGGGAGCAGTTCTTC,CASSPRTSGGEQFF
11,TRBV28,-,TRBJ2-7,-,TGTGCCAGCGAGAACTTCTACGAGCAGTACTTC,CASENFYEQYF
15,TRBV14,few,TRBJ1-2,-,TGTGCCAGCAGCCAAGAGGAAGGGGCAGTTTATGGCTACACCTTC,CASSQEEGAVYGYTF
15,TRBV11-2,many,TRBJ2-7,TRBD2,TGTGCCAGCAGCCCGGGGAGGGGTCTTCCCTACGAGCAGTACTTC,CASSPGRGLPYEQYF
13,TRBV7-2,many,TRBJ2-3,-,TGTGCCAGCAGCCGGGACTTGACAGATACGCAGTATTTT,CASSRDLTDTQYF
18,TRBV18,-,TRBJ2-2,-,TGTGCCAGCTCACTGAACGGGGAGGCTTTTTCGAACACCGGGGAGCTGTTTTTT,CASSLNGEAFSNTGELFF
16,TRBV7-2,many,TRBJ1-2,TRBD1,TGTGCCAGCAGCTTAGGTGGGACAGGGGCGGACTATGGCTACACCTTC,CASSLGGTGADYGYTF
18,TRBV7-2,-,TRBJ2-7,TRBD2,TGTGCCAGCAGCTCCCTAGGACTAGCGGGAGCCCCGGGATACGAGCAGTACTTC,CASSSLGLAGAPGYEQYF
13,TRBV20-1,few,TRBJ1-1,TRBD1,TGCAGTGCTCAACGGGACAGGAACACTGAAGCTTTCTTT,CSAQRDRNTEAFF
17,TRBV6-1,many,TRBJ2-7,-,TGTGCCAGCAGTTATTCTCCCGGGACACCGAGCTCCTACGAGCAGTACTTC,CASSYSPGTPSSYEQYF
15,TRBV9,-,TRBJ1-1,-,TGTGCCAGCAGCGTACTGGGGGGGGCGAACACTGAAGCTTTCTTT,CASSVLGGANTEAFF
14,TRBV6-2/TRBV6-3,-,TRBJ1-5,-,TGTGCCAGCAGTTTAGTTCCGGAGGTCCAGCCCCAGCATTTT,CASSLVPEVQPQHF
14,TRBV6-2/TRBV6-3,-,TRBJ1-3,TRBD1,TGTGCCAGCTCGGGACAGTTCTCTGGAAACACCATATATTTT,CASSGQFSGNTIYF
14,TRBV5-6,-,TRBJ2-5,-,TGTGCCAGCAGCTCGGGACTGCCACAAGAGACCCAGTACTTC,CASSSGLPQETQYF
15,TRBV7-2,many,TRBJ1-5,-,TGTGCCAGCAGCCCCCTTCTATTGACAGGTCAGCCCCAGCATTTT,CASSPLLLTGQPQHF
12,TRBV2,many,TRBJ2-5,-,TGTGCCAGCAGTCCGGCGGCGGAGACCCAGTACTTC,CASSPAAETQYF
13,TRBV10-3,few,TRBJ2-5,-,TGTGCCATCAGTGAGGGAAACGGAGAGACCCAGTACTTC,CAISEGNGETQYF
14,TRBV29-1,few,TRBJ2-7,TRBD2,TGCAGCGTTGCGGGGGGGGACGGGGCCTACGAGCAGTACTTC,CSVAGGDGAYEQYF
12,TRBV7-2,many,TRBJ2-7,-,TGTGCCAGCAGCTTACAGGCCTACGAGCAGTACTTC,CASSLQAYEQYF
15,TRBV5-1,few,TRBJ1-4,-,TGCGCCAGCAGCTTGGACGGACAGAGTAATGAAAAACTGTTTTTT,CASSLDGQSNEKLFF
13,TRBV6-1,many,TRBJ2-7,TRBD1,TGTGCCAGCAGCGGTCAGGGGGCCCACGAGCAGTACTTC,CASSGQGAHEQYF
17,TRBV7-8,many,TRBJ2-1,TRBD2,TGTGCCAGCACTTATTTACCCGGGGGGAGCTCCTACAATGAGCAGTTCTTC,CASTYLPGGSSYNEQFF
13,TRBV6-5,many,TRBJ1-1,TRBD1,TGTGCCAGCAGTTACAGGGGGCACACTGAAGCTTTCTTT,CASSYRGHTEAFF
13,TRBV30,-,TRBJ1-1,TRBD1,TGTGCCTGGCGCCGGGACAGGAACACTGAAGCTTTCTTT,CAWRRDRNTEAFF
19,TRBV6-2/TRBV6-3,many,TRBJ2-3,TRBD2,TGTGCCAGCAGTTACCCCTGGACTAGCGGGGGGCGTAGCACAGATACGCAGTATTTT,CASSYPWTSGGRSTDTQYF
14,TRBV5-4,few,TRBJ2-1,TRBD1,TGTGCCAGCAGCTTGGAAAACAGGGGGACTGAGCAGTTCTTC,CASSLENRGTEQFF
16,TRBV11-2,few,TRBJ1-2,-,TGTGCCAGCAGCCCACGACGGGGTATTGGTAGTGATGGCTACACCTTC,CASSPRRGIGSDGYTF
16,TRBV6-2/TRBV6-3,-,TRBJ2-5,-,TGTGCCAGCAGTTACGGGCTAACCAGGAACGAAGAGACCCAGTACTTC,CASSYGLTRNEETQYF
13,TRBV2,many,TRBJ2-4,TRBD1,TGTGCCGCGTTGACAGGGGGCTCAAACATTCAGTACTTC,CAALTGGSNIQYF
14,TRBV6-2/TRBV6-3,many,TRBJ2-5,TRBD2,TGTGCCACCTCCGGGACTAACCTCCAAGAGACCCAGTACTTC,CATSGTNLQETQYF
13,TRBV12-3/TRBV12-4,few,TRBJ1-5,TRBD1,TGTGCCAGCAGTTTGGTGGGACAGGACCGGGCTCGGTTT,CASSLVGQDRARF
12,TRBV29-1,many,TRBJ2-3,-,TGCAGCGTTATCCAGGGCGCAGATACGCAGTATTTT,CSVIQGADTQYF
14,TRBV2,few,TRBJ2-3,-,TGTGCCAGCAGTGACACCCGGGCTCCAGATACGCAGTATTTT,CASSDTRAPDTQYF
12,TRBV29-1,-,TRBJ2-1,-,TGCAGCGTCGCTGACTTTGACCGTGAGCAGTTCTTC,CSVADFDREQFF
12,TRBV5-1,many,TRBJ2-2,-,TGCGCCAGCAGCGTTGAATTGGGGGAGCTGTTTTTT,CASSVELGELFF